This section outlines one TCR beta chain sequence together with its context. What it recognizes is unknown. The data stem from a study of T cell responses to AZD1222 COVID-19 vaccine. General study points: Only five or six AZD1222 recipients were seropositive at baseline. Elevations in Spike-specific TCR breadth and depth followed administration of two AZD1222 doses. The study sampled repertoires only after the peak T cell response.

The V segment lost 3 bases and the J segment 4 bases; nucleotides outside the gene matches: 2. The CDR3 has 14 amino acids. CDR1 and CDR2 (germline): SQVTM, ANQGSEA. Produced via immunoSEQ multiplex PCR; TCRdb's table is partial and in-frame only. Of 250,000 to 300,000 clones listed, 90% to 95% are singletons. The sequencing here drew on peripheral blood, taken 28 days after the second AZD1222 dose. The gene calls are TRBV29-1 and TRBJ2-2; 10 bases map to TRBD1. This clonotype originated in an adult who received the AZD1222 COVID-19 vaccine. CDR3 sequence (DNA): TGCAGCGTTGAGGGGACAGGGGTCACCGGGGAGCTGTTTTTT. It yields the protein CSVEGTGVTGELFF.